Detailed here is one TCR beta chain. Its antigen remains unknown. This specimen belongs to a study of T cell responses to AZD1222 COVID-19 vaccine. The study's findings and limits: White British ancestry dominated among donors, who included more females, and clonal diversity was possibly underestimated. Breadth and depth of Spike-specific TCRs rose after two AZD1222 doses. Nearly half of the spike-specific TCRs reportedly recognize variant regions that carry no mutations.

This table comes from immunoSEQ multiplex PCR, and its TCRdb copy is limited to in-frame clones, with some not included. The sample has 50,000 to 70,000 clones, around 83% seen once. V was shortened by 0 bases and J by 9 bases, with 13 bases between the two germline ends. This CDR3 is built from 15 residues. Germline loops: CDR1 SGHRS, CDR2 YFSETQ. The starting material was peripheral blood, obtained on day 0 of MenACWY control vaccination. The chain carries TRBV5-1 and TRBJ1-6; TRBD1 is a possible D gene (6 bases). The clonotype was recovered from an adult in good health. The CDR3: CASSLDNQGLSPLHF. CDR3 in DNA: TGCGCCAGCAGCTTGGACAACCAGGGGCTTTCACCCCTCCACTTT.